These 30 T cell receptor beta chains were sequenced from one sample in a study of metastatic and nonmetastatic thyroid tumors. Nobody among the patients had been given any treatment before thyroid surgery. TCRdb reprocessed the PCR reads using MiXCR. The table records about 14,000 clones, over 25% of them present only once. Source material: tumor tissue. The receptors shown here come from a female donor with papillary thyroid cancer or a benign thyroid nodule (not recorded which). Some clones in this sample may be carry-over from other donors' samples.

This clone has only a few counts. This chain links TRBV9 with TRBJ1-1; the D gene is possibly TRBD1 (5 bases). The V gene's germline CDR1 is SGDLS and CDR2 YYNGEE. Trimming took off 7 bases at V and 0 bases at J, with 7 bases between the two ends. This CDR3 comprises 12 residues. The CDR3 region is CASGGLNTEAFF. CDR3 bases: TGTGCCAGCGGGGGACTGAACACTGAAGCTTTCTTT. Combining the CDR3 with reference TRBV9 and TRBJ1-1 gives the whole variable domain DSGVTQTPKHLITATGQRVTLRCSPRSGDLSVYWYQQSLDQGLQFLIQYYNGEERAKGNILERFSAQQFPDLHSELNLSSLELGDSALYFCASGGLNTEAFFGQGTRLTVV.

The chain links TRBV20-1 to TRBJ1-2, with 9 nucleotides matching TRBD1. The germline CDR1 and CDR2 sequences are DFQATT and SNEGSKA (reference sequence). Germline trimming cut 6 bases from V and 4 bases from J; bases unmatched to any gene: 9. CDR3 size: 14 residues. As DNA, the CDR3 is TGCAGTGCCCCGGGACAGGGAACACTCTATGGCTACACCTTC. This translates into CSAPGQGTLYGYTF.

The V and J genes are TRBV6-1 and TRBJ1-3; D might be TRBD1 (5 bases). Trimming took off 8 bases at V and 2 bases at J, with 10 bases between the two ends. Germline CDR1 reads MNHNS; CDR2 reads SASEGT. This CDR3 region has 13 residues. The CDR3: CASLKGPGNTIYF. Written as DNA, the CDR3 is TGTGCCAGCCTTAAGGGGCCTGGAAACACCATATATTTT.

This clone was found many times. The chain uses TRBV4-1 and TRBJ2-7, with D unclear. Per germline, CDR1 MGHRA and CDR2 YSYEKL. The CDR3 sequence is 14 residues long. Trimming took 0 bases from V and 3 from J, leaving 9 bases between them. CDR3 nucleotides: TGCGCCAGCAGCCAAGATCGCCAATTCTACGAGCAGTACTTC. It yields the protein CASSQDRQFYEQYF.

This chain connects TRBV6-1 to TRBJ2-2; D is possibly TRBD1 (5 bases). In germline, CDR1 is MNHNS, CDR2 SASEGT. There are 15 residues in the CDR3. Between the trimmed V and J ends, which lost 4 bases and 1 base, there was a span of 10 bases. Written as DNA, the CDR3 is TGTGCCAGCAGTGTGGATACAGGGAACACCGGGGAGCTGTTTTTT. Its protein product is CASSVDTGNTGELFF.

This clone was counted between two and nine times. The J gene is TRBJ2-7, the V gene TRBV19; TRBD1 aligns across 12 bases. V was pared by 10 bases and J by 5 bases, with 6 bases of the junction left unmatched. Per germline, CDR1 LNHDA and CDR2 SQIVND (reference sequence). The CDR3 is 13 amino acids. The CDR3 nucleotides read TGTGCCACCACCGGGACAGGGGGCGACGAGCAGTACTTC. Translated, it gives CATTGTGGDEQYF.

The sample holds many counts of this clone. The V call is TRBV20-1, the J call TRBJ1-1, with TRBD1 identical over 7 bases. The germline V gene encodes CDR1 DFQATT and CDR2 SNEGSKA (reference sequence). The CDR3 consists of 15 residues. J gave up 0 bases and V 0 bases, and 4 bases lay outside the gene matches. The CDR3 protein is CSARDRQGLNTEAFF. Written as DNA, the CDR3 is TGCAGTGCTAGAGATAGACAGGGATTGAACACTGAAGCTTTCTTT.

The chain is built from TRBV20-1 and TRBJ2-3; D possibly corresponds to TRBD2 (6 bases). Germline CDR1 and CDR2: DFQATT and SNEGSKA (reference sequence). Trimming removed 0 bases from V and 3 bases from J, with 19 bases in between. The CDR3 is 17 residues long. CDR3 residues: CSARDLRAGMVTDTQYF. CDR3 coding DNA: TGCAGTGCTAGAGACCTTCGGGCGGGAATGGTGACAGATACGCAGTATTTT.

Sample share makes this clone medium-sized (0.01 to 0.1%). The rearrangement uses TRBV10-1 and TRBJ2-6; D perhaps matches TRBD2 (5 bases). The CDR3 runs to 18 residues. From germline, CDR1 is WNHNN and CDR2 SYGVQD (reference sequence). V shed 10 bases and J shed 0 bases, with 22 bases lying between them. The CDR3 sequence: CAKSDFGSVSSGANVLTF. The CDR3 nucleotides are TGCGCCAAGTCGGACTTCGGATCGGTAAGCTCTGGGGCCAACGTCCTGACTTTC.

The V and J genes are TRBV5-1 and TRBJ1-2; 10 bases align to TRBD1. Germline CDR1 reads SGHRS; CDR2 reads YFSETQ. Trimming cost V 0 bases and J 7 bases; bases outside gene matches: 3. The CDR3 is 14 amino acids. In DNA, the CDR3 is TGCGCCAGCAGCTTGGAGGGACAGGGGTCTGGCTACACCTTC. Protein: CASSLEGQGSGYTF.

The rearrangement links TRBV7-8 to TRBJ1-1, with D maybe TRBD1 (5 bases). The V and J ends lost 6 bases and 5 bases respectively, with 13 bases between them. Germline V lookup: CDR1 SGHVS, CDR2 FQNEAQ. The CDR3 spans 13 residues. The CDR3 spells CASRGRGETEAFF. In DNA form, the CDR3 reads TGTGCCAGCAGGGGGCGGGGTGAGACTGAAGCTTTCTTT.

This clone was seen ten or more times. J is TRBJ1-1 and V is TRBV19; D is ambiguous. From germline, CDR1 is LNHDA and CDR2 SQIVND (reference sequence). This CDR3 is 14 amino acids long. With 4 bases removed from V and 1 base from J, the gap between germline ends came to 10 bases. The CDR3 protein is CASSTGHRNTEAFF. The DNA for the CDR3 is TGTGCCAGTAGTACGGGCCACAGGAACACTGAAGCTTTCTTT.

The chain employs TRBV19 and TRBJ1-5; D ambiguous. The CDR3 contains 15 residues. Trimming removed 8 bases from V and 0 bases from J, with 14 bases in between. Germline CDR1 LNHDA, CDR2 SQIVND (reference sequence). DNA for the CDR3: TGTGCCAGTGGGCTAGGAGTCTATAGCAATCAGCCCCAGCATTTT. Its translation is CASGLGVYSNQPQHF.

This clone was detected only a few times. V usage is TRBV28 and J usage is TRBJ2-1, with TRBD2 matching 10 bases. This CDR3 is built from 18 residues. Looked up from germline, CDR1 is MDHEN and CDR2 is SYDVKM. Trimming at V came to 2 bases and at J to 5 bases, leaving 12 bases not matched to a gene. CDR3 loop: CASSLKLKTSGRDNEQFF. CDR3 in DNA: TGTGCCAGCAGTTTAAAACTGAAGACTAGCGGGCGAGACAATGAGCAGTTCTTC. The full variable domain, with the rest looked up from reference TRBV28 and TRBJ2-1, is DVKVTQSSRYLVKRTGEKVFLECVQDMDHENMFWYRQDPGLGLRLIYFSYDVKMKEKGDIPEGYSVSREKKERFSLILESASTNQTSMYLCASSLKLKTSGRDNEQFFGPGTRLTVL.

This clone was observed a handful of times. The chain employs TRBV12-3 or TRBV12-4 and TRBJ1-5, with 8 positions matching TRBD1. Trimming at V came to 7 bases and at J to 2 bases, leaving 1 base not matched to a gene. The CDR3 has 13 residues. The CDR3 spells CASKQGGNQPQHF. The CDR3 DNA follows: TGTGCCAGCAAACAGGGGGGCAATCAGCCCCAGCATTTT.

This clone was counted a few times. The chain is built from TRBV15 and TRBJ2-7; TRBD1 matches 7 bases. J lost 4 bases, V lost 2 bases, and 2 bases had no gene match. The CDR3 is made up of 13 amino acids. Looked up from germline, CDR1 is LNHNV and CDR2 is YYDKDF (reference sequence). For the CDR3, the DNA is TGTGCCACCAGCAGACGACAGGGTTACGAGCAGTACTTC. This gives the protein CATSRRQGYEQYF.

This clone ranks as medium-sized. The chain carries TRBV24-1 and TRBJ2-2, with D unclear. Deletions cut 3 bases from V and 4 bases from J, with 11 bases between. Per germline, CDR1 KGHDR and CDR2 SFDVKD. CDR3 length: 15 residues. CDR3 coding DNA: TGTGCCACCAGTGATCTTTCAGCCGCCACCGGGGAGCTGTTTTTT. Translated: CATSDLSAATGELFF.

This clone was recorded a few times. This chain links TRBV6-1 with TRBJ2-7, with 9 positions matching TRBD1. Germline assignment: CDR1 MNHNS and CDR2 SASEGT. This CDR3 region has 16 residues. J was trimmed by 6 bases and V by 5 bases; bases with no gene match: 14. DNA of the CDR3: TGTGCCAGCAGTCCTAACACCGGGACAGGGTTTCGCGAGCAGTACTTC. Its protein is CASSPNTGTGFREQYF.

On this clone itself: Likely a read error: the CDR3 ends without its conserved phenylalanine or tryptophan. The chain recombines TRBV5-1 with TRBJ1-2, with TRBD1 matching 7 bases. Germline CDR1 reads SGHRS; CDR2 reads YFSETQ. V dropped 0 bases and J dropped 8; count of bases not matched to a gene: 13. CDR3 length: 16 residues. CDR3 in amino acids: CASSLDGTDIVGGYTL. CDR3 sequence (DNA): TGCGCCAGCAGCTTGGATGGGACAGACATTGTCGGGGGCTACACCCTC.

The chain couples TRBV12-3 or TRBV12-4 to TRBJ1-1; D ambiguous. CDR3 length equals 12 residues. The V gene lost 3 bases and the J gene lost 6 bases, with 8 bases spanning the gap. CDR3 region: CASSLSVAEAFF. The CDR3 nucleotides read TGTGCCAGCAGTTTGTCAGTTGCTGAAGCTTTCTTT.

This clone was detected ten times or more. The chain couples TRBV3-1 to TRBJ2-3; D unresolved. Germline CDR1 reads LGHDT; CDR2 reads YNNKEL (reference sequence). The CDR3 totals 13 residues. V lost 0 bases and J lost 8, with 9 bases in between. The CDR3 nucleotides read TGTGCCAGCAGCCAAGATATTAGAGGTACGCAGTATTTT. Encoded protein: CASSQDIRGTQYF.

V gene TRBV5-1 combines with J gene TRBJ2-2; D not certain. With 0 bases removed from V and 0 bases from J, the gap between germline ends came to 12 bases. The length of the CDR3 is 17 residues. Germline V gene sequence: CDR1 SGHRS, CDR2 YFSETQ. This CDR3 is CASSLGAHFTNTGELFF. The DNA for the CDR3 is TGCGCCAGCAGCTTGGGGGCGCATTTTACGAACACCGGGGAGCTGTTTTTT.

In its sample, this clone ranks as medium-sized (0.01 to 0.1%). V and J are TRBV14 and TRBJ2-2; D is uncertain. Trimming shortened V by 4 bases and J by 4 bases, and 19 bases separated the two germline ends. The CDR3 is made up of 17 amino acids. The germline V gene has CDR1 SGHDN and CDR2 FVKESK. The CDR3 DNA reads TGTGCCAGCAGCCCAGTGCCACTACGATCCCGCACCGGGGAGCTGTTTTTT. This sequence encodes CASSPVPLRSRTGELFF.

This clone was detected only once. V and J are TRBV11-3 and TRBJ2-1; no clear D. V was shortened by 1 base and J by 9 bases, with 4 bases between the two germline ends. Germline V lookup: CDR1 SGHNT, CDR2 YENEEA. This CDR3 is 11 amino acids long. As DNA, the CDR3 is TGTGCCAGCAGCTTAGGCATTGAGCAGTTCTTC. Translating it yields CASSLGIEQFF.

The chain links TRBV20-1 to TRBJ2-5; TRBD2 matches 10 bases. Germline assignment: CDR1 DFQATT and CDR2 SNEGSKA (reference sequence). V lost 5 bases and J lost 6; bases outside the gene matches: 6. The CDR3 runs 13 residues. CDR3: CSAVSGGLKTQYF. DNA of the CDR3: TGCAGTGCTGTTAGCGGGGGGTTGAAGACCCAGTACTTC.

In this sample, this clone turned up a few times. V is TRBV7-8 and J is TRBJ1-5, with 9 bases lining up with TRBD1. CDR1 SGHVS and CDR2 FQNEAQ come from the germline V gene. The CDR3 totals 17 residues. V lost 5 bases to trimming and J lost 4 bases; unmatched junction nucleotides: 12. The DNA for the CDR3 is TGTGCCAGCAGCGCAAAACCACGGGACAGGGTTAATCAGCCCCAGCATTTT. This gives the protein CASSAKPRDRVNQPQHF.

This clone was seen repeatedly, ten times or more. The chain links TRBV28 to TRBJ1-5; the D gene is possibly TRBD1 (5 bases). Trimming cost V 8 bases and J 4 bases, with 21 bases left between them. Germline values: CDR1 MDHEN, CDR2 SYDVKM. This CDR3 has 16 amino acids. The CDR3 region has the DNA TGTGCCAGCCACGTGGGGCTCTGGGGGGAAAATCAGCCCCAGCATTTT. Translating gives CASHVGLWGENQPQHF.

The chain uses TRBV30 and TRBJ2-7, with a tentative D call TRBD2 (7 bases). The CDR3 length is 14 residues. The germline V gene has CDR1 GTSNPN and CDR2 SVGIG (reference sequence). V was cut by 0 bases and J by 4 bases, with 13 bases left in between. CDR3 amino acids: CAWSVPRGGYEQYF. As DNA, the CDR3 is TGTGCCTGGAGTGTGCCCAGGGGAGGGTACGAGCAGTACTTC.

A few counts support this clone. V gene TRBV5-6 combines with J gene TRBJ2-7; tentatively, D is TRBD2 (6 bases). CDR1 is SGHDT and CDR2 is YYEEEE in the germline V gene. Trimming removed 3 bases from V and 5 bases from J, with 15 bases in between. The CDR3 loop spans 14 amino acids. CDR3 residues: CASSSPSGSDEQYF. The CDR3, as DNA: TGTGCCAGCAGCTCCCCCTCCGGGAGTGACGAGCAGTACTTC.

J is TRBJ2-7 and V is TRBV7-3, with TRBD1 identical over 7 bases. J was trimmed by 5 bases and V by 6 bases; bases with no gene match: 7. Looked up from germline, CDR1 is SGHTA and CDR2 is FQGTGA. This CDR3 spans 13 amino acids. The CDR3 nucleotides read TGTGCCAGCAGTCCACAGGGGTCCAACGAGCAGTACTTC. Its protein is CASSPQGSNEQYF.